This T cell receptor (beta chain) was sequenced for a study of T cell responses to AZD1222 COVID-19 vaccine. Study conclusions and caveats: Baseline testing showed seropositivity in only six or seven AZD1222 recipients.

Only in-frame clones appear in the TCRdb table, and some are missing; sequencing was by immunoSEQ multiplex PCR. There are about 55,000 clones in the sample; 87% occur only once, and over 3.5% lies in the top ten. With regard to this clone: Antigen unknown.

CDR3 size: 15 residues. With 6 bases removed from V and 1 base from J, the gap between germline ends came to 11 bases. Germline V gene lookup returns CDR1 SGHRS and CDR2 YFSETQ. The rearrangement uses TRBV5-1 and TRBJ2-6; D is perhaps TRBD2 (6 bases). The sample consisted of peripheral blood, taken on day 0 of AZD1222 vaccination. The receptor comes from an adult in good health. The CDR3 spells CASTPRGSGANVLTF. Written as DNA, the CDR3 is TGCGCCAGCACCCCACGGGGGTCTGGGGCCAACGTCCTGACTTTC.